The T cell receptor beta chain described here comes from a study of T cells in Graves' hyperthyroidism and ophthalmopathy. Turning to the study itself: Before any treatment, at initial diagnosis, peripheral blood was collected.

Across 18 months, stable Graves' hyperthyroidism was marked by no progression to ophthalmopathy. On the basis of clinical symptoms, serum thyroxine and TRAb, thyroid ultrasound and orbital computed tomography, diagnoses were made. TCR beta CDR3 sequences were amplified from RNA transcripts. The HTBI primer set drove a first-round RT-PCR of the TCR CDR3. Using its own MiXCR run on the multiplex PCR reads, TCRdb lists one record per CDR3 protein. The sample holds roughly 660,000 distinct CDR3 sequences, 17% seen once. Regarding the study as a whole: Expanded thyroid clonotypes (above 0.001) were mostly also found in blood.

Concerning this clonotype itself: The antigen is unknown.

This TCR came from a man aged 50-59 years with Graves' hyperthyroidism. Sequenced material: blood.

The CDR3 here is CAWTLRGGDYGYTF. The CDR3 DNA sequence: TGTGCCTGGACCCTCCGAGGGGGGGACTATGGCTACACCTTC. The chain recombines TRBV30 with TRBJ1-2; D perhaps matches TRBD1 (6 bases). V lost 4 bases, J lost 3 bases, and 15 bases lay in between. The germline gives CDR1 GTSNPN, CDR2 SVGIG (reference sequence). This CDR3 contains 14 residues.